These 6 T cell receptor beta chains were sequenced from one sample in a study of blood T cells in healthy people across ages. A second about 7 to 11 cycle PCR used barcoded and J-beta primers. One entry per CDR3 protein results from TCRdb running MiXCR on the 5' RACE reads. The table records over 700,000 distinct CDR3 sequences, about 48% of them present only once. Sequencing was carried out using blood. The origin of the receptors is a man older than 75 in good health.

The chain employs TRBV5-5 and TRBJ2-3; no clear D gene. The CDR3 length is 16 residues. V shed 4 bases and J shed 5 bases, with 20 bases lying between them. Per the germline V gene, CDR1 is SGHKS and CDR2 is YYEKEE (reference sequence). The CDR3 here is CASSIYSGNHIDTQYF. CDR3 coding DNA: TGTGCCAGCAGCATATACAGTGGGAATCACATAGATACGCAGTATTTT.

The chain is built from TRBV29-1 and TRBJ1-2; 7 nucleotides agree with TRBD1. With 1 base clipped from V and 4 bases from J, the junction kept 6 bases outside the gene matches. CDR3 length: 14 residues. Germline loops: CDR1 SQVTM, CDR2 ANQGSEA. The CDR3 coding sequence is TGCAGCGTTGAAGCCCCGGGACAGATCTATGGCTACACCTTC. It codes for CSVEAPGQIYGYTF.

The rearrangement joins TRBV10-1 to TRBJ2-7; possibly TRBD1 for D (5 bases). Germline values: CDR1 WNHNN, CDR2 SYGVQD (reference sequence). V lost 0 bases to trimming and J lost 0 bases, with 12 bases between them. The CDR3 length is 16 residues. The CDR3 loop is CASSESQGMSSYEQYF. CDR3 coding DNA: TGCGCCAGCAGTGAGTCCCAGGGAATGAGCTCCTACGAGCAGTACTTC.

This sequence joins TRBV29-1 and TRBJ1-1; D is perhaps TRBD1 (5 bases). CDR1 and CDR2 (germline): SQVTM, ANQGSEA. V lost 4 bases and J lost 1, with 7 bases in between. CDR3 length: 12 amino acids. Here the CDR3 reads CSVVGENTEAFF. The CDR3, as DNA: TGCAGCGTTGTAGGGGAGAACACTGAAGCTTTCTTT.

This clonotype showed up just a few times. The chain employs TRBV2 and TRBJ2-5, with D uncertain. The CDR3 has 14 residues. V was trimmed by 11 bases and J by 2 bases, leaving 18 bases between them. The germline V gene has CDR1 SNHLY and CDR2 FYNNEI. CDR3 bases: TGTGCCGACGCTCCCGGACGTTTTCAAGAGACCCAGTACTTC. It is translated as CADAPGRFQETQYF. The entire variable domain, with the rest obtained from reference TRBV2 and TRBJ2-5, is as follows: EPEVTQTPSHQVTQMGQEVILRCVPISNHLYFYWYRQILGQKVEFLVSFYNNEISEKSEIFDDQFSVERPDGSNFTLKIRSTKLEDSAMYFCADAPGRFQETQYFGPGTRLLVL.

CDR3 DNA sequence: TGTGCCAGCAGTTGGGGACAGGGGCAGTTCTTC. As protein: CASSWGQGQFF. The V call is TRBV6-6, the J call TRBJ2-1, with 9 bases matching TRBD1. This CDR3 has 11 amino acids. J gave up 12 bases and V 4 bases, and 1 base lay outside the gene matches. Germline loops: CDR1 MNHNY, CDR2 SVGAGI (reference sequence).